This passage covers 16 T cell receptor beta chains from one sample sequenced in a study of PD-1 blockade in classical Hodgkin lymphoma. No patient escaped relapse after autologous stem cell transplantation, and brentuximab vedotin exposure varied. Using immunoSEQ multiplex PCR, the repertoire was profiled, and TCRdb retains in-frame clones only, with some absent. The top ten hold roughly 22% of the sample, which has approximately 30,000 clones, 75% to 90% seen once. Sequencing was performed on peripheral blood mononuclear cells (PBMCs), taken before the second cycle of nivolumab. These receptors were obtained from a human donor with classical Hodgkin lymphoma.

The gene calls are TRBV6-5 and TRBJ1-2, with D perhaps matching TRBD1 (6 bases). The CDR3 has 12 amino acids. Germline CDR1 MNHEY, CDR2 SVGAGI. Trimming stripped 5 bases from V and 6 bases from J, with 10 bases between. CDR3 region: CASSRGHHGYTF. For the CDR3, the DNA is TGTGCCAGCAGTAGGGGACATCATGGCTACACCTTC.

This chain connects TRBV9 to TRBJ2-3; TRBD2 is a possible D gene (5 bases). CDR3 size: 15 residues. From germline, CDR1 is SGDLS and CDR2 YYNGEE. Trimming removed 0 bases from V and 3 bases from J, with 11 bases in between. CDR3 in DNA: TGTGCCAGCAGCGTAGGAAGGGCGGGTACAGATACGCAGTATTTT. Translation: CASSVGRAGTDTQYF.

This clone has a single count. The chain joins TRBV25-1 to TRBJ1-1; no firm D call. V gave up 5 bases and J gave up 6 bases, with 13 bases separating them. This CDR3 contains 13 residues. From germline, CDR1 is MGHDK and CDR2 SYGVNS. CDR3 protein: CASSKHGRAEAFF. CDR3 in DNA: TGTGCCAGCAGTAAACACGGGAGAGCTGAAGCTTTCTTT.

This sequence joins TRBV10-3 and TRBJ1-6; 10 bases match TRBD1. Germline trimming cut 0 bases from V and 8 bases from J; bases unmatched to any gene: 4. CDR1 is ENHRY and CDR2 is SYGVKD in the germline V gene. The CDR3 is 16 amino acids. The DNA for the CDR3 is TGTGCCATCAGTGAGTCGACCGGGACAGGGGATTCACCCCTCCACTTT. Protein: CAISESTGTGDSPLHF.

This clone occurred a few times. In nucleotides, the CDR3 is TGTGCCAGCAGTTTAGGTATGCGGGGTAGGAATGAGCAGTTCTTC. Amino acids: CASSLGMRGRNEQFF. The rearrangement uses TRBV28 and TRBJ2-1, with D possibly matching TRBD2 (6 bases). V shed 2 bases and J shed 7 bases, with 15 bases lying between them. CDR3 length equals 15 residues. Germline CDR1 and CDR2: MDHEN and SYDVKM.

This clone was seen a single time. This chain links TRBV6-1 with TRBJ1-3; D is unresolved. Germline-derived CDR1 and CDR2 are MNHNS and SASEGT. Trimming took 1 base from V and 0 from J, leaving 7 bases between them. The CDR3 is 15 residues long. The chain's CDR3 is CASSEEEGSGNTIYF. As DNA, the CDR3 is TGTGCCAGCAGTGAAGAGGAGGGCTCTGGAAACACCATATATTTT.

The V gene is TRBV7-2, the J gene TRBJ2-2; D is uncertain. Trimming left V 1 base short and J 4 bases short, with 4 bases between. The germline V gene encodes CDR1 SGHTA and CDR2 FQGNSA. The CDR3 is 13 amino acids. The CDR3 DNA reads TGTGCCAGCAGCTTAGGTCCCACCGGGGAGCTGTTTTTT. Translated, it gives CASSLGPTGELFF.

The chain combines TRBV7-2 with TRBJ1-3; D is undetermined. Germline assignment: CDR1 SGHTA and CDR2 FQGNSA. The germline V and J ends were trimmed by 8 bases and 7 bases, with 15 bases remaining between them. This CDR3 is 13 amino acids long. CDR3 residues: CASGYVGRNTIYF. CDR3 DNA sequence: TGTGCCAGCGGCTATGTGGGAAGGAACACCATATATTTT.

The rearrangement uses TRBV11-2 and TRBJ1-1, with TRBD1 matching over 8 bases. Germline-derived CDR1 and CDR2 are SGHAT and FQNNGV. CDR3 length: 14 residues. Trimming removed 6 bases from V and 1 base from J; junction bases left unmatched: 4. The DNA for the CDR3 is TGTGCCAGCAGTCACGGACAGGGGAACACTGAAGCTTTCTTT. The encoded protein is CASSHGQGNTEAFF.

This clone was detected only a few times. The V and J genes are TRBV5-5 and TRBJ1-4, with 8 bases identical to TRBD1. The germline V gene has CDR1 SGHKS and CDR2 YYEKEE (reference sequence). The CDR3 is made up of 14 amino acids. V lost 0 bases, J lost 6 bases, and 1 base stayed unmatched. CDR3 sequence (DNA): TGTGCCAGCAGCTTGGGACAGGGGTATGAAAAACTGTTTTTT. It codes for CASSLGQGYEKLFF.

The chain couples TRBV10-3 to TRBJ1-3, with D perhaps TRBD1 (5 bases). This CDR3 is 15 amino acids long. CDR1 and CDR2 (germline): ENHRY, SYGVKD. The V gene lost 4 bases and the J gene lost 0 bases, with 10 bases spanning the gap. In nucleotides, the CDR3 is TGTGCCATCAGTGGCGACAGCATCTCTGGAAACACCATATATTTT. Translated, it gives CAISGDSISGNTIYF.

The gene calls are TRBV5-6 and TRBJ1-2; D remains ambiguous. The CDR3 has 13 residues. V dropped 1 base and J dropped 2 bases, with 6 bases sitting between them. In germline, CDR1 is SGHDT, CDR2 YYEEEE. As DNA, the CDR3 is TGTGCCAGCAGCTTGATTAGGAACTATGGCTACACCTTC. It encodes CASSLIRNYGYTF. Supplemented by reference TRBV5-6 and TRBJ1-2, the full variable domain reads DAGVTQSPTHLIKTRGQQVTLRCSPKSGHDTVSWYQQALGQGPQFIFQYYEEEERQRGNFPDRFSGHQFPNYSSELNVNALLLGDSALYLCASSLIRNYGYTFGSGTRLTVV.

The genes are TRBV7-6 and TRBJ2-5; 9 nucleotides align to TRBD1. Germline V gene data show CDR1 as SGHVS and CDR2 as FNYEAQ. The CDR3 totals 16 residues. With V trimmed by 5 bases and J by 4 bases, 11 bases remained unmatched. CDR3 DNA: TGTGCCAGCAGCCTGGGACAGGGTGTTAGGAGAGAGACCCAGTACTTC. Translation: CASSLGQGVRRETQYF.

V and J are TRBV27 and TRBJ1-6; the D is unclear. The CDR3 length is 13 residues. V dropped 7 bases and J dropped 7 bases, with 11 bases sitting between them. The germline gives CDR1 MNHEY, CDR2 SMNVEV (reference sequence). CDR3: CASNLGGNSPLHF. The DNA for the CDR3 is TGTGCCAGCAATCTTGGCGGGAATTCACCCCTCCACTTT.

The chain employs TRBV7-9 and TRBJ1-1; unclear D gene. Deletions cut 2 bases from V and 0 bases from J, with 1 base between. CDR3 size: 12 residues. Germline V gene data show CDR1 as SEHNR and CDR2 as FQNEAQ (reference sequence). The CDR3 region is CASSLMNTEAFF. Here the CDR3 DNA reads TGTGCCAGCAGCTTAATGAACACTGAAGCTTTCTTT.

The chain has TRBV6-1 and TRBJ2-7, with D possibly being TRBD2 (6 bases). The CDR3 contains 14 residues. V was trimmed by 3 bases and J by 2 bases, leaving 11 bases between them. CDR1 is MNHNS and CDR2 is SASEGT in the germline V gene. This CDR3 reads CASSDRTGAYEQYV. The CDR3 coding sequence is TGTGCCAGCAGTGACCGGACGGGAGCCTACGAGCAGTACGTC.